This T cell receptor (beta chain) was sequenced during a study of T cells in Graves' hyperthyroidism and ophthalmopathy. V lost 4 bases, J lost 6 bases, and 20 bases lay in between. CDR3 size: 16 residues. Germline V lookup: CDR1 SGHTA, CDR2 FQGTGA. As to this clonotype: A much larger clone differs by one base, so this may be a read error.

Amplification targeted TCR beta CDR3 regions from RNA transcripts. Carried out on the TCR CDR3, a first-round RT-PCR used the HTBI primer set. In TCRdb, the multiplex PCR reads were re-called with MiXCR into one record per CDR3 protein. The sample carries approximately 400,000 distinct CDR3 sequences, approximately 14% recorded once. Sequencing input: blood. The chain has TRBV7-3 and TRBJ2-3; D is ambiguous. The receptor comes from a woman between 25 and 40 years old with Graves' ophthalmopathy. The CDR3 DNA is TGTGCCAGCAGCTCCCCCGGGTCTTCGTCCCTGGATACGCAGTATTTT. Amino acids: CASSSPGSSSLDTQYF.